Listed below are T cell receptor beta chains from one sample, sequenced in a study of beta chain features in type 1 diabetes. Assay used: immunoSEQ multiplex PCR; TCRdb lists only in-frame clones, some missing. The top ten clones hold approximately 0.7% of a sample with around 150,000 clones, around 9% of them seen once. Sequencing used central memory CD4+ T cells from blood. The receptor set was obtained from a woman under 40 with type 1 diabetes. Both conserved end residues are part of each CDR3. D genes are given only for firm matches. Some rows have no size entry. The others give once, few or many, or a class for an expanded clone.

TRBJ2-7 | . | . | TRBV11-2 | TGTGCCAGCAGCTTAGGATTTAGTTCTCACGAGCAGTACTTC | CASSLGFSSHEQYF
TRBJ2-1 | . | TRBD2 | TRBV6-6 | TGTGCCAGCAGTGTCAAGAGCGGGAGCTCCTACAATGAGCAGTTCTTC | CASSVKSGSSYNEQFF
TRBJ2-1 | . | TRBD2 | TRBV18 | TGTGCCAGCTCCCTTCGGGGAGCGGGAGAGTCCTACAATGAGCAGTTCTTC | CASSLRGAGESYNEQFF
TRBJ2-1 | few | TRBD2 | TRBV4-3 | TGCGCCAGCAGCCAGGCCGGAACTAGCGGGCACAATGAGCAGTTCTTC | CASSQAGTSGHNEQFF
TRBJ1-5 | . | . | TRBV6-5 | TGTGCCAGCAGTTTGGAGAAATTCCTGCCCCAGCATTTT | CASSLEKFLPQHF
TRBJ1-3 | few | . | TRBV9 | TGTGCCAGCAGCGAGAGGGAAAACACCATATATTTT | CASSERENTIYF
TRBJ1-2 | few | . | TRBV30 | TGTGCCTGGAGTTCCTATGAGGACTATGGCTACACCTTC | CAWSSYEDYGYTF
TRBJ1-1 | few | . | TRBV7-9 | TGTGCCAGCAGCCAGGGGACCGGTGTTGAAGCTTTCTTT | CASSQGTGVEAFF
TRBJ2-1 | few | . | TRBV9 | TGTGCCAGCAGCCCGCGGACAGTCTCCTACAATGAGCAGTTCTTC | CASSPRTVSYNEQFF
TRBJ1-5 | few | . | TRBV4-1 | TGCGCCAGCAGCGAAACAACCGGGACTGTCCTGAATAGCAATCAGCCCCAGCATTTT | CASSETTGTVLNSNQPQHF
TRBJ2-3 | . | . | TRBV7-9 | TGTGCCAGCAGCTTGGAGGGCCTCTGGCATTTT | CASSLEGLWHF
TRBJ2-6 | . | . | TRBV28 | TGTGCCAGCAGCCCTTGGGAGAGCTCTGGGGCCAACGTCCTGACTTTC | CASSPWESSGANVLTF
TRBJ2-3 | . | . | TRBV5-1 | TGCGCCAGCAGACCCATGCAGGGTCCCATCACAGATACGCAGTATTTT | CASRPMQGPITDTQYF
TRBJ1-1 | few | TRBD1 | TRBV5-1 | TGCGCCAGCAGCTCACAGGGGGCGAACACTGAAGCTTTCTTT | CASSSQGANTEAFF
TRBJ1-3 | . | . | TRBV7-9 | TGTGCCAGCAGCTTAGACTTGCCAGGCAATGGAAACACCATATATTTT | CASSLDLPGNGNTIYF
TRBJ2-3 | few | TRBD1 | TRBV9 | TGTGCCAGCAGTCGGGACAGCCCAGATACGCAGTATTTT | CASSRDSPDTQYF
TRBJ2-1 | . | . | TRBV11-2 | TGTGCCAGCAGCTCGGCGGCCTACAATGAGCAGTTCTTC | CASSSAAYNEQFF
TRBJ2-1 | few | . | TRBV20-1 | TGCAGTGCCCCATCGGGGGACGAGCAGTTCTTC | CSAPSGDEQFF
TRBJ2-1 | . | . | TRBV5-1 | TGCGCCAGCAGCCCCCTTAGCAATCGGAATGAGCAGTTCTTC | CASSPLSNRNEQFF
TRBJ1-2 | . | TRBD1 | TRBV2 | TGTGCCAGCAGTGAAGGCGAGGGGGCCTGGGCCTATGGCTACACCTTC | CASSEGEGAWAYGYTF
TRBJ2-3 | few | . | TRBV6-1 | TGTGCCAGCAGTCTACAGATCACAGATACGCAGTATTTT | CASSLQITDTQYF
TRBJ1-2 | few | . | TRBV2 | TGTGCCAGCAGGCCCATTGGGGGAGGGGTCTATGGCTACACCTTC | CASRPIGGGVYGYTF
TRBJ2-5 | few | TRBD2 | TRBV12-5 | TGTGCTAGTGGTTTCCGACTAGCGGGAGGGGAGGAGACCCAGTACTTC | CASGFRLAGGEETQYF
TRBJ2-5 | . | TRBD2 | TRBV5-1 | TGCGCCAGCAGCAGCACCGGGACTAGCGACGAGACCCAGTACTTC | CASSSTGTSDETQYF